This entry lists 15 T cell receptor beta chains sequenced from one sample in a study of siplizumab effects on memory and regulatory T cells. TCRdb's table, derived via immunoSEQ multiplex PCR, lists solely in-frame clones and lacks some. The sample includes more than 90,000 clones, just under 95% of them seen just once. Input material: non-Treg CD4+ T cells sorted from blood. The receptor set was obtained from a human donor in good health.

The rearrangement uses TRBV6-1 and TRBJ2-5; D is unresolved. Deletions cut 8 bases from V and 5 bases from J, with 6 bases between. The CDR3 spans 10 residues. Germline V CDR1 and CDR2: MNHNS, SASEGT. The CDR3: CASARETQYF. The CDR3, as DNA: TGTGCCAGCGCAAGGGAGACCCAGTACTTC.

This chain connects TRBV5-1 to TRBJ2-1; tentative D call: TRBD2 (5 bases). The CDR3 is made up of 15 amino acids. Trimming took off 0 bases at V and 6 bases at J, with 13 bases between the two ends. The germline gives CDR1 SGHRS, CDR2 YFSETQ. CDR3 DNA: TGCGCCAGCAGCTTGGTGGCGAGGGCTGGCAATGAGCAGTTCTTC. This sequence encodes CASSLVARAGNEQFF.

The V gene is TRBV7-2, the J gene TRBJ2-1; D gene unclear. CDR3 length: 14 amino acids. The V and J ends lost 1 base and 5 bases respectively, with 9 bases between them. The germline gives CDR1 SGHTA, CDR2 FQGNSA. CDR3 in DNA: TGTGCCAGCAGCTTAGAACTATACAACAATGAGCAGTTCTTC. It codes for CASSLELYNNEQFF.

The rearrangement joins TRBV11-2 to TRBJ1-2; D is uncertain. V was clipped by 0 bases and J by 5 bases, with 22 bases between them. Germline CDR1 SGHAT, CDR2 FQNNGV. The CDR3 has 18 amino acids. CDR3 in amino acids: CASSLDVAGILNVYGYTF. CDR3 DNA sequence: TGTGCCAGCAGCTTAGACGTGGCAGGAATCTTGAACGTTTATGGCTACACCTTC.

The V call is TRBV5-1, the J call TRBJ2-7, with D possibly called TRBD1 or TRBD2 (5 bases each). Germline CDR1 is SGHRS and CDR2 is YFSETQ. The CDR3 sequence is 17 residues long. Trimming took 3 bases from V and 5 from J, leaving 24 bases between them. CDR3 loop: CASSSRLGPTGGHEQYF. As DNA, the CDR3 is TGCGCCAGCAGCTCAAGGCTGGGCCCTACAGGCGGGCACGAGCAGTACTTC.

The rearrangement joins TRBV27 to TRBJ1-2; TRBD1 matches 9 bases. The CDR3 has 15 residues. In germline, CDR1 is MNHEY, CDR2 SMNVEV (reference sequence). Losses at the gene ends were 6 bases for V and 8 bases for J; bases not matched to a gene: 13. The CDR3 loop reads CASRESQGAIGGYTF. The CDR3 DNA reads TGTGCCAGCAGAGAATCACAGGGGGCGATAGGGGGCTACACCTTC.

The chain uses TRBV5-1 and TRBJ2-1; 8 bases are a match to TRBD2. Germline CDR1 and CDR2: SGHRS and YFSETQ. The length of the CDR3 is 15 residues. Trimming at V came to 1 base and at J to 14 bases, leaving 14 bases not matched to a gene. The CDR3 DNA sequence: TGCGCCAGCAGCTTGATGCGGGAGGACTTAGATAATAAGTTCTTC. Its protein product is CASSLMREDLDNKFF.

V usage is TRBV30 and J usage is TRBJ2-7; D unclear. Between the trimmed V and J ends, which lost 2 bases and 2 bases, there was a span of 16 bases. In germline, CDR1 is GTSNPN, CDR2 SVGIG (reference sequence). The CDR3 covers 15 residues. CDR3 in amino acids: CAWSTQEPGPYEQYF. Written as DNA, the CDR3 is TGTGCCTGGAGTACCCAGGAACCCGGGCCCTACGAGCAGTACTTC.

The chain links TRBV9 to TRBJ2-1, with 8 bases aligning to TRBD1. This CDR3 region has 16 residues. Germline V gives CDR1 SGDLS, CDR2 YYNGEE. V trimming: 6 bases; J trimming: 4 bases; junction bases outside the gene matches: 12. CDR3 protein: CASNERGTGVYNEQFF. The CDR3 nucleotides read TGTGCCAGCAACGAAAGAGGGACAGGCGTTTACAATGAGCAGTTCTTC.

This chain uses TRBV7-8 with TRBJ1-6; no clear D. CDR1 is SGHVS, CDR2 FQNEAQ, per germline. This CDR3 has 15 amino acids. The V gene lost 5 bases and the J gene lost 6 bases, with 14 bases spanning the gap. CDR3 loop: CASSQSTAANSPLHF. As DNA, the CDR3 is TGTGCCAGCAGCCAATCGACGGCAGCTAATTCACCCCTCCACTTT.

This clone was picked up one time. This chain connects TRBV7-9 to TRBJ1-3, with no clear D. CDR3 size: 12 residues. V lost 3 bases and J lost 9, with 9 bases in between. CDR1 and CDR2 (germline): SEHNR, FQNEAQ (reference sequence). The CDR3 sequence is CASSFPPSTIYF. CDR3 nucleotide sequence: TGTGCCAGCAGCTTCCCCCCAAGCACCATATATTTT.

The CDR3 nucleotides are TGCAGCGCCACGGAGGGGCGTGCAGATACGCAGTATTTT. Translating gives CSATEGRADTQYF. V and J are TRBV29-1 and TRBJ2-3; weak D call: TRBD2 (6 bases). Per the germline V gene, CDR1 is SQVTM and CDR2 is ANQGSEA. CDR3 length: 13 amino acids. V lost 7 bases and J lost 4, with 15 bases in between.

The chain joins TRBV6-1 to TRBJ2-7; D possibly corresponds to TRBD1 (8 bases). Between the trimmed V and J ends, which lost 5 bases and 3 bases, there was a span of 14 bases. Looked up from germline, CDR1 is MNHNS and CDR2 is SASEGT. This CDR3 has 14 residues. The CDR3 bases are TGTGCCAGCAGTACGGACAGGGAGGGCTACGAGCAGTACTTC. This sequence encodes CASSTDREGYEQYF.

This clone was observed a single time. The chain carries TRBV7-8 and TRBJ1-5; TRBD1 matches at 9 bases. CDR3 length: 16 amino acids. The germline V gene encodes CDR1 SGHVS and CDR2 FQNEAQ. Unmatched junction bases numbered 9, after V lost 0 bases and J lost 9 bases. The CDR3: CASSLALGQGLGPQHF. In nucleotides, the CDR3 is TGTGCCAGCAGCTTAGCTCTAGGACAGGGGCTCGGGCCCCAGCATTTT.

The CDR3 protein is CASSSPPGLAPSYEQYF. The CDR3 DNA reads as TGCGCCAGCAGCTCACCACCGGGACTAGCGCCTTCCTACGAGCAGTACTTC. The chain is built from TRBV5-1 and TRBJ2-7, with TRBD2 matching over 10 bases. V was pared by 3 bases and J by 1 base, with 10 bases of the junction left unmatched. CDR3 size: 17 residues. Germline V gene data show CDR1 as SGHRS and CDR2 as YFSETQ.